Each of the 16 T cell receptor beta chains below was sequenced from the same sample in a study of beta chain features in type 1 diabetes. These TCRs' antigens remain unknown. Overall study results and limits: A moderate, significant TCRB CDR3 shortening appeared in type 1 diabetes across four CD4+ subsets.

The sequenced template was cDNA made from the entire isolated RNA. The data were produced by immunoSEQ multiplex PCR, yet TCRdb's version contains in-frame clones alone and is incomplete. In the table there are 600,000 to 700,000 clones, around an eighth of which are singletons. Sequencing used naive CD4+ T cells from blood. These receptors were taken from a man aged 30 to 45 with type 1 diabetes.

A few counts support this clone. The J gene is TRBJ2-5, the V gene TRBV7-9; 7 nucleotides match TRBD1. Trimming removed 5 bases from V and 7 bases from J; junction bases left unmatched: 1. The length of the CDR3 is 11 residues. The V gene's germline CDR1 is SEHNR and CDR2 FQNEAQ (reference sequence). CDR3: CASSPGGTQYF. CDR3 nucleotides: TGTGCCAGCAGCCCAGGGGGGACCCAGTACTTC.

This clone came up a few times. The chain uses TRBV6-6 and TRBJ2-7; no definite D call. Germline CDR1 and CDR2: MNHNY and SVGAGI (reference sequence). Trimming removed 4 bases from V and 2 bases from J, with 12 bases in between. The CDR3 sequence is 14 residues long. CDR3 DNA sequence: TGTGCCAGCAGTTCGTCGGCAGTGACCTACGAGCAGTACTTC. Residues: CASSSSAVTYEQYF.

The chain links TRBV4-3 to TRBJ2-7; TRBD1 agrees at 9 bases. This CDR3 has 15 residues. The germline V gene encodes CDR1 LGHNA and CDR2 YSLEER. V lost 3 bases and J lost 5; bases outside the gene matches: 8. CDR3 amino acids: CASSQAGQGWDEQYF. For the CDR3, the DNA is TGCGCCAGCAGCCAGGCTGGACAGGGGTGGGACGAGCAGTACTTC.

In its sample, this clone was seen once. The V and J genes are TRBV6-5 and TRBJ1-6; 8 bases line up with TRBD1. CDR1 is MNHEY, CDR2 SVGAGI, per germline. J lost 7 bases, V lost 4 bases, and 9 bases had no gene match. CDR3 size: 16 residues. The CDR3 DNA is TGTGCCAGCAGTTTTTGGACAGGGACTAACAATTCACCCCTCCACTTT. Translated: CASSFWTGTNNSPLHF.

Turning to this clone: At the DNA level, this CDR3 is encoded by other sequences in the same sample as well. The V and J genes are TRBV9 and TRBJ1-5; 9 positions match TRBD1. The CDR3 totals 15 residues. Germline CDR1 is SGDLS and CDR2 is YYNGEE. V lost 0 bases and J lost 7; bases outside the gene matches: 5. CDR3 protein: CASSVGTGEGQPQHF. CDR3 DNA: TGTGCCAGCAGCGTAGGGACAGGGGAGGGCCAGCCCCAGCATTTT. The full variable domain, completed using reference TRBV9 and TRBJ1-5, is DSGVTQTPKHLITATGQRVTLRCSPRSGDLSVYWYQQSLDQGLQFLIQYYNGEERAKGNILERFSAQQFPDLHSELNLSSLELGDSALYFCASSVGTGEGQPQHFGDGTRLSIL.

The chain employs TRBV11-2 and TRBJ2-5, with TRBD2 as a possible D gene (5 bases). The length of the CDR3 is 14 residues. The germline V gene encodes CDR1 SGHAT and CDR2 FQNNGV. The V end lost 3 bases, the J end lost 5 bases, and 13 bases lay between the germline ends. CDR3 residues: CASSLGAAPETQYF. In DNA form, the CDR3 reads TGTGCCAGCAGCTTGGGAGCAGCCCCGGAGACCCAGTACTTC.

This rearrangement joins TRBV6-5 to TRBJ2-7; 9 bases match TRBD1. The germline V gene encodes CDR1 MNHEY and CDR2 SVGAGI. CDR3 length: 14 amino acids. V gave up 5 bases and J gave up 5 bases; unmatched junction bases: 7. CDR3 sequence reads: CASSGRDRVNEQYF. DNA of the CDR3: TGTGCCAGCAGTGGCCGGGACAGGGTCAACGAGCAGTACTTC.

The chain is built from TRBV5-4 and TRBJ2-2; D not certain. V was shortened by 4 bases and J by 0 bases, with 10 bases between the two germline ends. This CDR3 comprises 15 residues. Germline assignment: CDR1 SGHNT and CDR2 YYREEE (reference sequence). CDR3 coding DNA: TGTGCCAGCAGCAACTACCGCGCGAACACCGGGGAGCTGTTTTTT. Translating gives CASSNYRANTGELFF.

This clone was found a few times. The V call is TRBV30, the J call TRBJ1-5; no reliable D call. The CDR3 totals 18 residues. Looked up from germline, CDR1 is GTSNPN and CDR2 is SVGIG (reference sequence). The V and J ends lost 0 bases and 0 bases respectively, with 18 bases between them. In DNA form, the CDR3 reads TGTGCCTGGAGTGTGGCAGGCTTTATGTTAAATAGCAATCAGCCCCAGCATTTT. This translates into CAWSVAGFMLNSNQPQHF.

This clone was counted between two and nine times. The J gene is TRBJ2-7, the V gene TRBV14; D possibly corresponds to TRBD2 (5 bases). The CDR3 covers 19 residues. Trimming stripped 4 bases from V and 3 bases from J, with 28 bases between. Germline CDR1 SGHDN, CDR2 FVKESK. This chain's CDR3 is CASSPGATVHRGWDYEQYF. CDR3 DNA sequence: TGTGCCAGCAGCCCCGGTGCCACCGTACATCGCGGGTGGGACTACGAGCAGTACTTC.

This clone was found once. V gene TRBV19 combines with J gene TRBJ1-2, with D perhaps matching TRBD1 (6 bases). The CDR3 totals 12 residues. CDR1 LNHDA and CDR2 SQIVND come from the germline V gene (reference sequence). The ends were cut back, 4 bases at V and 8 bases at J, with 11 bases in the middle. The CDR3 protein is CASSTGAGGYTF. The CDR3 DNA sequence: TGTGCCAGTAGTACAGGGGCCGGCGGCTACACCTTC.

The genes are TRBV11-3 and TRBJ2-1; 7 bases match TRBD1. CDR3 length equals 13 residues. Looked up from germline, CDR1 is SGHNT and CDR2 is YENEEA. V was pared by 5 bases and J by 6 bases, with 4 bases of the junction left unmatched. The CDR3, as DNA: TGTGCCAGCAGCGTTACAGGGGCCAATGAGCAGTTCTTC. Translation: CASSVTGANEQFF. Variable domain in full (rest from reference TRBV11-3 and TRBJ2-1): EAGVVQSPRYKIIEKKQPVAFWCNPISGHNTLYWYLQNLGQGPELLIRYENEEAVDDSQLPKDRFSAERLKGVDSTLKIQPAELGDSAVYLCASSVTGANEQFFGPGTRLTVL.

This clone appeared a few times. This chain links TRBV30 with TRBJ1-2; D uncertain. CDR3 length: 15 amino acids. Germline V gives CDR1 GTSNPN, CDR2 SVGIG (reference sequence). Trimming pared 0 bases from V and 3 bases from J, leaving 14 bases between. The CDR3 region is CAWSVQALGYYGYTF. The CDR3 DNA follows: TGTGCCTGGAGTGTACAAGCGTTGGGGTACTATGGCTACACCTTC.

V usage is TRBV11-3 and J usage is TRBJ2-1, with unresolved D. Trimming removed 0 bases from V and 9 bases from J, with 12 bases in between. In germline, CDR1 is SGHNT, CDR2 YENEEA. The CDR3 is 14 amino acids. The CDR3 is CASSLDDRFGEQFF. CDR3 nucleotides: TGTGCCAGCAGCTTAGATGATAGGTTTGGTGAGCAGTTCTTC.

This clone came up a few times. The gene calls are TRBV29-1 and TRBJ2-2; D might be TRBD1 (5 bases). Per the germline V gene, CDR1 is SQVTM and CDR2 is ANQGSEA. This CDR3 comprises 14 residues. With 1 base removed from V and 4 bases from J, the gap between germline ends came to 10 bases. CDR3 DNA: TGCAGCGTTGAAGCCGCAGGGTTCACCGGGGAGCTGTTTTTT. Translating it yields CSVEAAGFTGELFF.

The chain has TRBV19 and TRBJ1-1; no definite D call. The germline CDR1 and CDR2 sequences are LNHDA and SQIVND (reference sequence). Between the trimmed V and J ends, which lost 4 bases and 3 bases, there was a span of 6 bases. This CDR3 has 12 residues. CDR3 in DNA: TGTGCCAGTAGTAGTTATGACACTGAAGCTTTCTTT. It translates to CASSSYDTEAFF.